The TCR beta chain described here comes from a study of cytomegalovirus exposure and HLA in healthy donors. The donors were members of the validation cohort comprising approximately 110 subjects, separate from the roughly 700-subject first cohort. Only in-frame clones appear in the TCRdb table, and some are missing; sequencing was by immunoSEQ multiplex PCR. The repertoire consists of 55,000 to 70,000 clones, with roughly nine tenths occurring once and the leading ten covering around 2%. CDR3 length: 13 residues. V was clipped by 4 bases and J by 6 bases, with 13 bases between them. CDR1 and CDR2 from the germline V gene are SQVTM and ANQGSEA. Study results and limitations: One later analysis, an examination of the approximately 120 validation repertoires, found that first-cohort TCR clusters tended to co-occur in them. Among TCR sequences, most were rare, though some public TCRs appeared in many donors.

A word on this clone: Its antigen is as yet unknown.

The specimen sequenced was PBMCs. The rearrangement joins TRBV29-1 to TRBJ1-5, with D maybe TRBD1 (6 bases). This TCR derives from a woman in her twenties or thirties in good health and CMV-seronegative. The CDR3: CSVGQAGGQPQHF. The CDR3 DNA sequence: TGCAGCGTTGGACAGGCGGGGGGTCAGCCCCAGCATTTT.